Following are 24 T cell receptor beta chains from one sample sequenced in a study of memory B cells and T cells in multiple sclerosis. TCRdb's table, derived via immunoSEQ multiplex PCR, lists solely in-frame clones and lacks some. The data contain some 14,000 clones, approximately 69% of them singletons. What was sequenced was memory (CD45RO+) CD4+ T cells from blood. These receptors all stem from a human donor with multiple sclerosis.

The chain couples TRBV5-1 to TRBJ1-1; no reliable D call. V was shortened by 0 bases and J by 6 bases, with 15 bases between the two germline ends. The V gene's germline CDR1 is SGHRS and CDR2 YFSETQ. The CDR3 has 15 residues. Here the CDR3 DNA reads TGCGCCAGCAGCTTGGCTGCGGGGATCGGCGCTGAAGCTTTCTTT. Protein product: CASSLAAGIGAEAFF. Full variable domain (missing parts from reference TRBV5-1 and TRBJ1-1): KAGVTQTPRYLIKTRGQQVTLSCSPISGHRSVSWYQQTPGQGLQFLFEYFSETQRNKGNFPGRFSGRQFSNSRSEMNVSTLELGDSALYLCASSLAAGIGAEAFFGQGTRLTVV.

In nucleotides, the CDR3 is TGCGCCAGCAGCTTTGGCAACCTGAACACTGAAGCTTTCTTT. This translates into CASSFGNLNTEAFF. This chain links TRBV5-1 with TRBJ1-1; D gene unclear. Germline values: CDR1 SGHRS, CDR2 YFSETQ. V lost 2 bases, J lost 0 bases, and 8 bases lay in between. The CDR3 contains 14 residues.

The CDR3 nucleotides read TGTGCCAGCAGGGTAGCGGGAGTGGATACGCAGTATTTT. Translating gives CASRVAGVDTQYF. The chain couples TRBV6-5 to TRBJ2-3; 9 bases match TRBD2. CDR1 and CDR2 from the germline V gene are MNHEY and SVGAGI. CDR3 length: 13 residues. The V and J ends lost 6 bases and 6 bases, in that order; junction bases with no gene match: 4.

This rearrangement joins TRBV6-4 to TRBJ2-1; perhaps TRBD1 as D (6 bases). Germline-derived CDR1 and CDR2 are MRHNA and SNTAGT. CDR3 length: 18 amino acids. With 1 base removed from V and 8 bases from J, the gap between germline ends came to 24 bases. The DNA for the CDR3 is TGTGCCAGCAGTGACTGGAGTCGTGTACAGGGCAGGGGCGATGAGCAGTTCTTC. Encoded protein: CASSDWSRVQGRGDEQFF.

The chain couples TRBV6-5 to TRBJ1-1; maybe TRBD1 (6 bases). The CDR3 sequence is 15 residues long. With 2 bases removed from V and 2 bases from J, the gap between germline ends came to 12 bases. CDR1 is MNHEY, CDR2 SVGAGI, per germline. CDR3 sequence: CASSYGGGRNTEAFF. CDR3 in DNA: TGTGCCAGCAGTTACGGCGGGGGGCGAAACACTGAAGCTTTCTTT.

This clone was seen a few times. J is TRBJ1-1 and V is TRBV5-1, with D unresolved. The germline gives CDR1 SGHRS, CDR2 YFSETQ. The CDR3 extends over 13 amino acids. V was pared by 4 bases and J by 3 bases, with 10 bases between. CDR3 amino acids: CASSSRRDTEAFF. CDR3 DNA: TGCGCCAGCAGCAGTCGGAGGGACACTGAAGCTTTCTTT.

The CDR3 nucleotides are TGTGCCAGCAGCCGCGATCTGAGGACTTGGGGGGCCAACGTCCTGACTTTC. Its translation is CASSRDLRTWGANVLTF. The genes are TRBV4-2 and TRBJ2-6; D might be TRBD2 (5 bases). The CDR3 has 17 amino acids. Germline CDR1 LGHNA, CDR2 YNFKEQ. V lost 4 bases and J lost 4, with 17 bases in between.

The count of this clone is one. V gene TRBV5-1 combines with J gene TRBJ2-5, with TRBD2 as a possible D gene (6 bases). This CDR3 region has 14 residues. The germline V gene encodes CDR1 SGHRS and CDR2 YFSETQ. The V end was cut by 4 bases, the J end by 4 bases, with 14 bases between. The CDR3 loop reads CASSPEGIRETQYF. The CDR3 DNA reads TGCGCCAGCAGCCCGGAGGGTATCCGAGAGACCCAGTACTTC.

The rearrangement links TRBV29-1 to TRBJ2-7; perhaps TRBD1 as D (6 bases). The V gene's germline CDR1 is SQVTM and CDR2 ANQGSEA. Trimming took 6 bases from V and 7 from J, leaving 25 bases between them. The CDR3 runs to 15 residues. CDR3 nucleotides: TGCAGCGTGCACAGCCAACCGGACAGTCGAGGGGAGCAGTACTTC. It is translated as CSVHSQPDSRGEQYF.

The rearrangement joins TRBV11-2 to TRBJ2-6; D is possibly TRBD2 (5 bases). The V gene's germline CDR1 is SGHAT and CDR2 FQNNGV. The CDR3 spans 15 residues. V gave up 4 bases and J gave up 4 bases, with 11 bases separating them. The CDR3 bases are TGTGCCAGCAGCTCGCGGGCGGTAGGGGCCAACGTCCTGACTTTC. Protein product: CASSSRAVGANVLTF.

The chain is built from TRBV14 and TRBJ2-7; D remains ambiguous. Germline-derived CDR1 and CDR2 are SGHDN and FVKESK. The V end lost 4 bases, the J end lost 2 bases, and 6 bases lay between the germline ends. There are 12 residues in the CDR3. CDR3 residues: CASSPAPYEQYF. The CDR3, as DNA: TGTGCCAGCAGCCCCGCGCCCTACGAGCAGTACTTC.

To note about this clone: Because it lacks the conserved phenylalanine or tryptophan at the end, this CDR3 is likely a read error. The chain joins TRBV29-1 to TRBJ1-2; D is undetermined. The CDR3 length is 11 residues. The V end was cut by 4 bases, the J end by 6 bases, with 9 bases between. Germline values: CDR1 SQVTM, CDR2 ANQGSEA. CDR3 nucleotides: TGCAGCGTTGTAGGACTGAATGGCTACACCCTC. As protein: CSVVGLNGYTL.

This clone has a handful of counts. J is TRBJ2-7 and V is TRBV6-5; TRBD2 matches at 8 bases. The CDR3 is 14 residues long. Per germline, CDR1 MNHEY and CDR2 SVGAGI. With 2 bases clipped from V and 0 bases from J, the junction kept 0 bases outside the gene matches. Here the CDR3 reads CASSYGTSSYEQYF. For the CDR3, the DNA is TGTGCCAGCAGTTACGGGACTAGCTCCTACGAGCAGTACTTC.

The CDR3 is CASSLDLVGDTQYF. The CDR3 DNA reads TGTGCCAGCAGCTTGGATCTAGTAGGAGATACGCAGTATTTT. V usage is TRBV5-4 and J usage is TRBJ2-3; no clear D gene. The CDR3 is 14 amino acids. V dropped 0 bases and J dropped 5 bases, with 10 bases sitting between them. Germline loops: CDR1 SGHNT, CDR2 YYREEE (reference sequence).

The chain links TRBV19 to TRBJ2-7; D is unclear. This CDR3 is 12 amino acids long. Between the trimmed V and J ends, which lost 4 bases and 2 bases, there was a span of 6 bases. Per the germline V gene, CDR1 is LNHDA and CDR2 is SQIVND (reference sequence). The CDR3 DNA follows: TGTGCCAGTAGTAGCTCAGCCTACGAGCAGTACTTC. This encodes CASSSSAYEQYF.

V usage is TRBV5-1 and J usage is TRBJ2-3; 15 bases match TRBD2. CDR3 length: 17 residues. Germline trimming cut 3 bases from V and 2 bases from J; bases unmatched to any gene: 4. Germline V gene sequence: CDR1 SGHRS, CDR2 YFSETQ. CDR3 nucleotides: TGCGCCAGCAGCTCGGGACTAGCGGGGGGAGCCACAGATACGCAGTATTTT. Translating it yields CASSSGLAGGATDTQYF.

The chain has TRBV5-1 and TRBJ2-7; 12 nucleotides match TRBD2. With V trimmed by 2 bases and J by 5 bases, 8 bases remained unmatched. The CDR3 has 16 residues. The germline gives CDR1 SGHRS, CDR2 YFSETQ. Written as DNA, the CDR3 is TGCGCCAGCAGCTTTAGGGCTAGCGGGGGGGCAAACGAGCAGTACTTC. This sequence encodes CASSFRASGGANEQYF.

The table lists this clone with a few counts. This rearrangement joins TRBV19 to TRBJ1-1, with 11 bases that match TRBD1. The CDR3 consists of 16 residues. Germline V lookup: CDR1 LNHDA, CDR2 SQIVND (reference sequence). Trimming removed 4 bases from V and 7 bases from J; junction bases left unmatched: 11. Here the CDR3 reads CASSKGLGQGAIEAFF. The CDR3 DNA is TGTGCCAGTAGTAAAGGCCTCGGACAGGGGGCGATTGAAGCTTTCTTT.

This clone was detected a few times. The V gene is TRBV6-1, the J gene TRBJ1-1, with D uncertain. V was trimmed by 2 bases and J by 4 bases, leaving 14 bases between them. The V gene's germline CDR1 is MNHNS and CDR2 SASEGT. This CDR3 contains 15 residues. The DNA for the CDR3 is TGTGCCAGCAGTGAATTAGTTGGGCTGGGCACTGAAGCTTTCTTT. As protein: CASSELVGLGTEAFF.

This chain joins TRBV7-2 and TRBJ2-7; TRBD2 matches at 9 bases. This CDR3 is 17 amino acids long. Germline values: CDR1 SGHTA, CDR2 FQGNSA. V trimming: 2 bases; J trimming: 7 bases; junction bases outside the gene matches: 15. The CDR3 DNA follows: TGTGCCAGCAGCTTAACTTGGATGGGCGGGGGGGTTTTTGAGCAGTACTTC. Protein: CASSLTWMGGGVFEQYF.

The CDR3 protein is CASSKTWPGGSNSPLHF. In nucleotides, the CDR3 is TGCGCCAGCAGCAAAACCTGGCCGGGGGGAAGTAATTCACCCCTCCACTTT. The chain has TRBV5-1 and TRBJ1-6; perhaps TRBD1 as D (5 bases). The CDR3 consists of 17 residues. Germline CDR1 is SGHRS and CDR2 is YFSETQ. V was shortened by 4 bases and J by 6 bases, with 20 bases between the two germline ends.

This clone was detected only once. The CDR3 DNA follows: TGTGCCAGCCGAGACAGGGACTATGGCTACACCTTC. It codes for CASRDRDYGYTF. J is TRBJ1-2 and V is TRBV2; 7 bases fit TRBD1. V lost 8 bases and J lost 3; bases outside the gene matches: 3. CDR1 SNHLY and CDR2 FYNNEI come from the germline V gene. The CDR3 is made up of 12 amino acids.

The chain combines TRBV4-1 with TRBJ2-7, with a tentative D call TRBD2 (5 bases). The germline gives CDR1 MGHRA, CDR2 YSYEKL. The CDR3 totals 14 residues. Deletions cut 0 bases from V and 2 bases from J, with 8 bases between. CDR3 loop: CASSQDYGTYEQYF. CDR3 nucleotides: TGCGCCAGCAGCCAAGATTACGGGACCTACGAGCAGTACTTC.

The CDR3: CASSFLGTGRSSYEQYF. The DNA for the CDR3 is TGTGCCAGCAGTTTTTTGGGGACAGGGAGAAGCTCCTACGAGCAGTACTTC. This rearrangement joins TRBV28 to TRBJ2-7; 9 positions agree with TRBD1. J lost 0 bases, V lost 3 bases, and 9 bases had no gene match. Looked up from germline, CDR1 is MDHEN and CDR2 is SYDVKM. The CDR3 consists of 17 residues.